This TCR beta chain was obtained from a study of Graves' ophthalmopathy and Graves' hyperthyroidism. Looked up from germline, CDR1 is DFQATT and CDR2 is SNEGSKA (reference sequence). The CDR3 has 14 residues. With V trimmed by 3 bases and J by 4 bases, 7 bases remained unmatched. TCR beta CDR3 amplification used RNA transcripts. The first round was an RT-PCR with HTBI primers, and the second round was a multiplex PCR. TCRdb reprocessed the multiplex PCR reads with MiXCR, giving one entry per CDR3 protein. The profile covers about 380,000 distinct CDR3 sequences, with 15% appearing a single time and approximately 7% taken by the ten largest.

The chain is built from TRBV20-1 and TRBJ2-3; 7 nucleotides align to TRBD2. Material: peripheral blood. This clonotype was sampled from a woman under 30 with stable Graves' hyperthyroidism. The CDR3 reads CSASNGGGPDTQYF. The CDR3 coding sequence is TGCAGTGCTAGTAACGGGGGAGGGCCAGATACGCAGTATTTT.